This T cell receptor beta chain was documented in a study of OX40 agonist ivuxolimab in advanced cancers. Study at large: Of the patients, three showed partial responses, one with hepatocellular carcinoma and two with cutaneous melanoma.

Germline values: CDR1 ENHRY, CDR2 SYGVKD. The V and J ends lost 7 bases and 1 base respectively, with 15 bases between them. This CDR3 has 15 residues. Here immunoSEQ multiplex PCR was the method, and the copy in TCRdb shows in-frame clones only, minus some. Of about 62,000 clones in the sample, about four fifths were seen once. Sequences were derived from CD4+ or CD8+ T cells sorted from blood, sampled in a trial of the OX40 agonist ivuxolimab. The V call is TRBV10-3, the J call TRBJ2-3; a possible D gene is TRBD1 (6 bases). The clonotype comes from an adult with an advanced solid tumor such as melanoma, head and neck, liver or kidney cancer. Here the CDR3 reads CAINSRTVGTDTQYF. The DNA for the CDR3 is TGTGCCATCAACTCAAGGACAGTTGGCACAGATACGCAGTATTTT.